This T cell receptor beta chain was sequenced during a study of long-term antiretroviral therapy in people with HIV. Study-wide points: Blood, drawn from about 2004 to 2017, may reflect older ART regimens.

Researchers secured at least one pre-ART and at least two post-ART PBMC samples from each donor. The length of the CDR3 is 14 residues. J lost 2 bases, V lost 5 bases, and 3 bases had no gene match. CDR1 SEHNR and CDR2 FQNEAQ come from the germline V gene (reference sequence). Comment on this clone: What it recognizes is unknown.

It was version v3.0 of the immunoSEQ assay that was run at survey level. Here immunoSEQ multiplex PCR was the method, and the copy in TCRdb shows in-frame clones only, minus some. The table records around 26,000 clones, under 85% of them present only once. Sequenced here: unsorted PBMCs, sampled 1.1 years before starting antiretroviral therapy. This clonotype was sampled from a woman between 35 and 50 years old with HIV. The gene calls are TRBV7-9 and TRBJ2-3, with 8 bases matching TRBD1. In nucleotides, the CDR3 is TGTGCCAGCAGCCCGGGACAGGTCACAGATACGCAGTATTTT. It yields the protein CASSPGQVTDTQYF.